The entry below gives a single TCR beta chain sequence along with its context. The CDR3 consists of 14 residues. V was cut by 3 bases and J by 5 bases, with 11 bases left in between. Germline assignment: CDR1 LGHNA and CDR2 YSLEER. The sample is drawn from a study of blood T cell repertoires in COVID-19. Overall study: Sample material is recorded as cDNA or gDNA derived from T cells, B-cell-depleted T cells, or PBMCs.

Participants' reported clinical history set cohort assignment. Authors' processing steps: Quantification of nucleated cells was approximated via reference gene primer amplification. Libraries were prepared by immunoSEQ multiplex PCR; TCRdb keeps only in-frame clonotypes and omits some of them. For V, J and clone size, that table is used; D and trimming come from the DNA. The table shows roughly 250,000 clones, with about 87% occurring only once. The TCR was taken from a woman in her twenties or thirties with acute COVID-19. Sequenced input: PBMCs or T cells enriched from blood (not recorded which). The chain has TRBV4-3 and TRBJ1-5; D is perhaps TRBD1 (5 bases). The CDR3 reads CASSHAPGDQPQHF. In DNA form, the CDR3 reads TGCGCCAGCAGCCACGCCCCGGGGGATCAGCCCCAGCATTTT.